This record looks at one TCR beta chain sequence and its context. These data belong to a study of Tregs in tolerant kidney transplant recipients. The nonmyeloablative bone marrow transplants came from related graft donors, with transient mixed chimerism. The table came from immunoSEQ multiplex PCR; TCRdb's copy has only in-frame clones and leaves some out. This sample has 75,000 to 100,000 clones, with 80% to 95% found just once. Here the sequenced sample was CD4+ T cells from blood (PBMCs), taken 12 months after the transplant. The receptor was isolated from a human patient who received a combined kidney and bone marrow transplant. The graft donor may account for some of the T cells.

DNA for the CDR3: TGTGCCAGCTGGGCTCCACCTTTCACAGATACGCAGTATTTT. Translation gives CASWAPPFTDTQYF. V gene TRBV6-5 combines with J gene TRBJ2-3; the D is unclear. The germline CDR1 and CDR2 sequences are MNHEY and SVGAGI. V was cut by 8 bases and J by 2 bases, with 14 bases left in between. This CDR3 has 14 residues.